What follows is one TCR beta chain and its context. Only in-frame clones appear in the TCRdb table, and some are missing; sequencing was by immunoSEQ multiplex PCR. The sample comprises about 41,000 clones, roughly 93% of which are singletons, and 7.5% to 9.5% rests with the top ten. This specimen belongs to a study of T cell changes during pregnancy in multiple sclerosis. The germline V gene has CDR1 SEHNR and CDR2 FQNEAQ (reference sequence). This CDR3 contains 14 residues. Trimming shortened V by 1 base and J by 7 bases, and 11 bases separated the two germline ends. The source material was CD8+ T cells from peripheral blood mononuclear cells, sampled in the third trimester of pregnancy. This rearrangement joins TRBV7-9 to TRBJ2-1; D might be TRBD2 (6 bases). This sequence originates from a female donor with multiple sclerosis, enrolled in a pregnancy study. The CDR3 DNA follows: TGTGCCAGCAGCTTAGGCATAGCGGAGAATGAGCAGTTCTTC. Translated, it gives CASSLGIAENEQFF.